The rows below give T cell receptor beta chains drawn from one sample of a study of control samples from healthy donors and cancer patients. The table came from immunoSEQ multiplex PCR; TCRdb's copy has only in-frame clones and leaves some out. The sample consists of some 150,000 clones, 85% to 95% of them appearing once. The sequencing sample was made of PBMCs. These receptors all come from a man aged 55-75 years with colorectal cancer. CDR3s include the opening cysteine and the closing phenylalanine or tryptophan. A D gene is named only where the DNA matches it firmly. Only part of the rows carry a size: once, few, many, or a class if the clone is expanded.

clone_size d_call j_call v_call cdr3_aa cdr3_nt
many NA TRBJ2-7 TRBV2 CASSEYVGEYEQYF TGTGCCAGCAGTGAATATGTAGGGGAGTACGAGCAGTACTTC
NA NA TRBJ2-5 TRBV19 CASSIEPIQETQYF TGTGCCAGTAGTATAGAACCCATCCAAGAGACCCAGTACTTC
once TRBD2 TRBJ2-2 TRBV2 CASSVLAGGPGGELFF TGTGCCAGCAGCGTACTAGCGGGGGGGCCCGGCGGGGAGCTGTTTTTT
once NA TRBJ1-1 TRBV5-1 CASSSGRGNTEAFF TGCGCCAGCAGCTCCGGAAGAGGGAACACTGAAGCTTTCTTT
NA NA TRBJ1-1 TRBV6-4 CASSGEGGFTEAFF TGTGCCAGCAGTGGAGAGGGGGGGTTCACTGAAGCTTTCTTT
NA NA TRBJ2-1 TRBV11-2 CASSPRREATNEQFF TGTGCCAGCAGCCCACGACGAGAGGCGACCAATGAGCAGTTCTTC
NA NA TRBJ1-5 TRBV7-9 CASSLATGHSNQPQHF TGTGCCAGCAGCTTAGCTACAGGTCATAGCAATCAGCCCCAGCATTTT
NA TRBD2 TRBJ2-3 TRBV9 CASSPSSGGQRDTQYF TGTGCCAGCAGCCCATCCAGCGGGGGGCAAAGAGATACGCAGTATTTT
NA NA TRBJ2-3 TRBV19 CASSPSTDTQYF TGTGCCAGTAGCCCTAGCACAGATACGCAGTATTTT
NA TRBD1 TRBJ2-1 TRBV7-2 CASSKQGSSYNEQFF TGTGCCAGCAGTAAACAGGGGAGCTCCTACAATGAGCAGTTCTTC
once TRBD2 TRBJ2-1 TRBV4-3 CASSRGTSGGVDNEQFF TGCGCCAGCAGCCGCGGGACTAGCGGGGGGGTTGACAATGAGCAGTTCTTC
NA NA TRBJ1-6 TRBV27 CASSPYNSPLHF TGTGCCAGCAGTCCATATAATTCACCCCTCCACTTT